The 15 T cell receptor beta chains given below trace back to one sample, sequenced in a study of blood T cells in healthy people across ages. Next came a second PCR, run for about 7 to 12 cycles, which used a sample-barcoded 5' primer along with a J-beta primer mix. TCRdb re-analysed the 5' RACE reads in MiXCR, keeping a single row per CDR3 protein. The data contain 1.5 million to 2 million distinct CDR3 sequences, roughly 30% of them singletons. The specimen sequenced was blood. The receptor source for this set is a young woman in good health.

The rearrangement uses TRBV27 and TRBJ1-1; D unclear. V lost 6 bases, J lost 3 bases, and 8 bases lay in between. The germline CDR1 and CDR2 sequences are MNHEY and SMNVEV (reference sequence). The CDR3 runs 12 residues. The CDR3 DNA follows: TGTGCCAGCAGAACCGGACACACTGAAGCTTTCTTT. Its protein product is CASRTGHTEAFF.

The chain links TRBV6-2 or TRBV6-3 to TRBJ1-1; D uncertain. Germline V gene lookup returns CDR1 MNHEY and CDR2 SVGEGT. CDR3 length equals 13 residues. The V end lost 4 bases, the J end lost 3 bases, and 9 bases lay between the germline ends. The CDR3 coding sequence is TGTGCCAGCAGTTCAATCAGGTACACTGAAGCTTTCTTT. Translating it yields CASSSIRYTEAFF.

The rearrangement uses TRBV9 and TRBJ2-5, with unresolved D. Trimming removed 5 bases at V and 0 bases at J, with 11 bases between. From germline, CDR1 is SGDLS and CDR2 YYNGEE. The CDR3 spans 14 residues. Here the CDR3 DNA reads TGTGCCAGCAGTAGGGCCCCGTACCAAGAGACCCAGTACTTC. Translating it yields CASSRAPYQETQYF.

As to this clonotype: One junction end does not reproduce the germline sequence, and a read error may be involved. The chain uses TRBV20-1 and TRBJ1-4; tentative D call: TRBD1 (5 bases). The germline CDR1 and CDR2 sequences are DFQATT and SNEGSKA (reference sequence). This CDR3 spans 11 amino acids. The chain's CDR3 is CSANTGGKRFF. CDR3 coding DNA: TGCAGTGCCAACACCGGGGGAAAACGGTTTTTT.

The chain employs TRBV5-1 and TRBJ2-3, with TRBD2 matching 10 bases. The CDR3 totals 18 residues. Germline CDR1 is SGHRS and CDR2 is YFSETQ. V shed 4 bases, J shed 2 bases, and the junction held 13 bases outside the gene matches. CDR3 residues: CASSGGLALNKHTDTQYF. The CDR3 nucleotides read TGCGCCAGCAGCGGGGGACTAGCGTTGAACAAGCACACAGATACGCAGTATTTT.

There are a few counts of this clonotype. The chain is built from TRBV29-1 and TRBJ2-1; tentative D call: TRBD1 (6 bases). The CDR3 totals 11 residues. The V and J ends lost 8 bases and 9 bases respectively, with 14 bases between them. The germline CDR1 and CDR2 sequences are SQVTM and ANQGSEA. Here the CDR3 reads CSLNRAREQFF. In nucleotides, the CDR3 is TGCAGCCTCAACAGGGCCCGTGAGCAGTTCTTC.

This clonotype was found many times. The CDR3 is CASSQVQTNEQYF. In DNA, the CDR3 is TGCGCCAGCAGCCAAGTACAGACTAACGAGCAGTACTTC. The chain couples TRBV4-1 to TRBJ2-7; maybe TRBD2 (5 bases). V was shortened by 1 base and J by 5 bases, with 9 bases between the two germline ends. Germline CDR1 MGHRA, CDR2 YSYEKL. The CDR3 contains 13 residues.

V is TRBV27 and J is TRBJ1-1; D is undetermined. The CDR3 totals 13 residues. Germline-derived CDR1 and CDR2 are MNHEY and SMNVEV (reference sequence). V shed 3 bases and J shed 4 bases, with 9 bases lying between them. Here the CDR3 DNA reads TGTGCCAGCAGTTTCGTAGGGTCCACTGAAGCTTTCTTT. Its protein product is CASSFVGSTEAFF.

CDR3 amino acids: CASSAGLGNAYEQYF. The CDR3 DNA sequence: TGTGCCAGCAGCGCGGGTCTGGGTAACGCCTACGAGCAGTACTTC. The J gene is TRBJ2-7, the V gene TRBV9; D uncertain. The CDR3 is made up of 15 amino acids. CDR1 SGDLS and CDR2 YYNGEE come from the germline V gene. The ends were cut back, 3 bases at V and 2 bases at J, with 15 bases in the middle.

The CDR3 here is CASSLLPAGTDTQYF. The CDR3 DNA follows: TGTGCCAGCAGCTTATTGCCAGCCGGCACAGATACGCAGTATTTT. This chain joins TRBV11-2 and TRBJ2-3; D not resolved. The germline V gene encodes CDR1 SGHAT and CDR2 FQNNGV. V was cut by 2 bases and J by 1 base, with 10 bases left in between. The CDR3 has 15 amino acids.

This clonotype was seen a few times. V is TRBV18 and J is TRBJ1-4; 8 bases match TRBD1. The CDR3 is 16 amino acids. Per the germline V gene, CDR1 is KGHSH and CDR2 is LQKENI. Trimming at V came to 3 bases and at J to 6 bases, leaving 9 bases not matched to a gene. The CDR3 nucleotides are TGTGCCAGCTCACCGACGGCAGGGGGCCGGGATGAAAAACTGTTTTTT. It codes for CASSPTAGGRDEKLFF.

V gene TRBV4-1 combines with J gene TRBJ1-1, with 7 bases identical to TRBD1. Trimming cost V 4 bases and J 0 bases; bases outside gene matches: 11. The V gene's germline CDR1 is MGHRA and CDR2 YSYEKL. The CDR3 spans 17 residues. The CDR3 protein is CASSPPGDSEMNTEAFF. CDR3 nucleotide sequence: TGCGCCAGCAGCCCCCCCGGGGACAGCGAAATGAACACTGAAGCTTTCTTT.

This clonotype was counted only a few times. V is TRBV5-5 and J is TRBJ2-1, with 8 nucleotides matching TRBD1. The germline gives CDR1 SGHKS, CDR2 YYEKEE (reference sequence). Losses at the gene ends were 4 bases for V and 10 bases for J; bases not matched to a gene: 16. The length of the CDR3 is 16 residues. CDR3 nucleotides: TGTGCCAGCAGCAAATCGGACAGGGCCGGTCCCAGCGAGCAGTTCTTC. It is translated as CASSKSDRAGPSEQFF.

This clonotype was counted a few times. The V gene is TRBV6-6, the J gene TRBJ2-3; 13 bases fit TRBD2. Germline values: CDR1 MNHNY, CDR2 SVGAGI (reference sequence). J lost 2 bases, V lost 2 bases, and 4 bases had no gene match. There are 17 residues in the CDR3. This CDR3 reads CASSYGLAGDLTDTQYF. The CDR3 bases are TGTGCCAGCAGTTACGGACTAGCGGGGGACCTCACAGATACGCAGTATTTT.

This sequence joins TRBV4-2 and TRBJ1-1; D is uncertain. The V end lost 0 bases, the J end lost 7 bases, and 9 bases lay between the germline ends. The CDR3 runs to 13 residues. CDR1 LGHNA and CDR2 YNFKEQ come from the germline V gene. The CDR3 here is CASSQDPGYEAFF. CDR3 sequence (DNA): TGTGCCAGCAGCCAAGATCCGGGCTATGAAGCTTTCTTT.